The 13 T cell receptor beta chains listed next were all sequenced from one sample in a study of cytomegalovirus exposure and HLA in healthy donors. The PCR had 60 Vbeta and 13 Jbeta primers. Generated by immunoSEQ multiplex PCR, the TCRdb table keeps only in-frame clones and is missing some. The sample consists of roughly 200,000 clones, 65% to 85% of them appearing once. The specimen was PBMCs. Receptors were obtained from a man in his fifties or sixties in good health and CMV-seronegative.

This clone has just a few counts. The chain carries TRBV9 and TRBJ2-7, with 9 bases lining up with TRBD1. Germline CDR1 is SGDLS and CDR2 is YYNGEE. The CDR3 totals 14 residues. V shed 3 bases, J shed 3 bases, and the junction held 4 bases outside the gene matches. This chain's CDR3 is CASSGKGQGYEQYF. The CDR3 nucleotides are TGTGCCAGCAGCGGAAAGGGACAGGGCTACGAGCAGTACTTC.

The J gene is TRBJ1-2, the V gene TRBV7-9; TRBD1 is a possible D gene (5 bases). The CDR3 totals 16 residues. With 0 bases removed from V and 2 bases from J, the gap between germline ends came to 13 bases. Germline V CDR1 and CDR2: SEHNR, FQNEAQ (reference sequence). In DNA, the CDR3 is TGTGCCAGCAGCTTAGCCCGGGGAGGGGACAACTATGGCTACACCTTC. It specifies CASSLARGGDNYGYTF.

The chain combines TRBV28 with TRBJ2-7; TRBD2 matches at 9 bases. Germline CDR1 is MDHEN and CDR2 is SYDVKM. CDR3 length: 15 amino acids. J was trimmed by 3 bases and V by 7 bases; bases with no gene match: 10. The CDR3 DNA is TGTGCCAGCATCCGTGGGAGTAGCGGGGGCTACGAGCAGTACTTC. It translates to CASIRGSSGGYEQYF.

The chain is built from TRBV28 and TRBJ1-5, with TRBD1 matching 7 bases. V was pared by 5 bases and J by 3 bases, with 4 bases of the junction left unmatched. The germline CDR1 and CDR2 sequences are MDHEN and SYDVKM. This CDR3 has 14 amino acids. The CDR3 region is CASSEQGINQPQHF. The CDR3 nucleotides read TGTGCCAGCAGTGAACAGGGGATCAATCAGCCCCAGCATTTT.

A single count supports this clone. The chain links TRBV7-8 to TRBJ2-7, with D possibly being TRBD2 (5 bases). Germline values: CDR1 SGHVS, CDR2 FQNEAQ. The CDR3 has 12 amino acids. Deletions cut 5 bases from V and 7 bases from J, with 12 bases between. The CDR3 protein is CASSLGREEQYF. In DNA form, the CDR3 reads TGTGCCAGCAGCCTAGGACGGGAAGAGCAGTACTTC.

The chain employs TRBV7-3 and TRBJ2-3, with TRBD2 as a possible D gene (5 bases). Trimming cost V 2 bases and J 0 bases, with 6 bases left between them. The germline CDR1 and CDR2 sequences are SGHTA and FQGTGA. The CDR3 extends over 14 amino acids. The CDR3 nucleotides read TGTGCCAGCAGCTTAGGGAGCAGCACAGATACGCAGTATTTT. Translating it yields CASSLGSSTDTQYF.

V is TRBV7-9 and J is TRBJ1-4; TRBD1 might be the D (6 bases). The germline V gene encodes CDR1 SEHNR and CDR2 FQNEAQ (reference sequence). The CDR3 has 15 amino acids. Trimming took 1 base from V and 8 from J, leaving 14 bases between them. CDR3 nucleotide sequence: TGTGCCAGCAGCTTAGAGAGATTCGGGACAGAAAAACTGTTTTTT. Translated: CASSLERFGTEKLFF.

V usage is TRBV7-9 and J usage is TRBJ2-4, with 8 nucleotides matching TRBD1. J gave up 5 bases and V 5 bases, and 2 bases lay outside the gene matches. Germline lookup yields CDR1 SEHNR and CDR2 FQNEAQ (reference sequence). The CDR3 totals 13 residues. The DNA for the CDR3 is TGTGCCAGCAGCCCACAGGGGGAAAACATTCAGTACTTC. Residues: CASSPQGENIQYF.

The genes are TRBV15 and TRBJ2-7; no reliable D call. The V gene lost 0 bases and the J gene lost 2 bases, with 14 bases spanning the gap. Germline V gene data show CDR1 as LNHNV and CDR2 as YYDKDF (reference sequence). The CDR3 has 16 amino acids. CDR3 sequence reads: CATSRDLYLSTYEQYF. The CDR3 DNA follows: TGTGCCACCAGCAGAGATCTGTACTTATCAACCTACGAGCAGTACTTC.

J is TRBJ2-5 and V is TRBV5-5; possibly TRBD1 for D (5 bases). Germline V gives CDR1 SGHKS, CDR2 YYEKEE (reference sequence). V was trimmed by 2 bases and J by 2 bases, leaving 13 bases between them. The CDR3 spans 15 residues. CDR3 DNA sequence: TGTGCCAGCAGCTTAGGGTCAGGGCTACAAGAGACCCAGTACTTC. Its protein product is CASSLGSGLQETQYF.

The chain carries TRBV27 and TRBJ2-7; D not resolved. Germline V gives CDR1 MNHEY, CDR2 SMNVEV (reference sequence). Between the trimmed V and J ends, which lost 6 bases and 2 bases, there was a span of 20 bases. This CDR3 has 16 residues. CDR3 sequence: CASSRLLSTQTYEQYF. CDR3 nucleotides: TGTGCCAGCAGCCGACTTCTCAGCACTCAAACCTACGAGCAGTACTTC.

The CDR3, as DNA: TGTGCCAGCTCACTATCTGGACAGGGCTATAGCAATCAGCCCCAGCATTTT. It is translated as CASSLSGQGYSNQPQHF. The chain joins TRBV18 to TRBJ1-5; 8 nucleotides match TRBD1. CDR1 and CDR2 (germline): KGHSH, LQKENI. The CDR3 spans 17 residues. V lost 4 bases and J lost 0; bases outside the gene matches: 8. The full variable domain, with the rest looked up from reference TRBV18 and TRBJ1-5, is NAGVMQNPRHLVRRRGQEARLRCSPMKGHSHVYWYRQLPEEGLKFMVYLQKENIIDESGMPKERFSAEFPKEGPSILRIQQVVRGDSAAYFCASSLSGQGYSNQPQHFGDGTRLSIL.

The V gene is TRBV6-6, the J gene TRBJ1-6; 7 nucleotides line up with TRBD1. CDR3 length: 14 residues. Germline CDR1 reads MNHNY; CDR2 reads SVGAGI (reference sequence). J was trimmed by 7 bases and V by 5 bases; bases with no gene match: 5. CDR3 protein: CASSIQGTNSPLHF. The CDR3, as DNA: TGTGCCAGCAGTATACAGGGGACAAATTCACCCCTCCACTTT.